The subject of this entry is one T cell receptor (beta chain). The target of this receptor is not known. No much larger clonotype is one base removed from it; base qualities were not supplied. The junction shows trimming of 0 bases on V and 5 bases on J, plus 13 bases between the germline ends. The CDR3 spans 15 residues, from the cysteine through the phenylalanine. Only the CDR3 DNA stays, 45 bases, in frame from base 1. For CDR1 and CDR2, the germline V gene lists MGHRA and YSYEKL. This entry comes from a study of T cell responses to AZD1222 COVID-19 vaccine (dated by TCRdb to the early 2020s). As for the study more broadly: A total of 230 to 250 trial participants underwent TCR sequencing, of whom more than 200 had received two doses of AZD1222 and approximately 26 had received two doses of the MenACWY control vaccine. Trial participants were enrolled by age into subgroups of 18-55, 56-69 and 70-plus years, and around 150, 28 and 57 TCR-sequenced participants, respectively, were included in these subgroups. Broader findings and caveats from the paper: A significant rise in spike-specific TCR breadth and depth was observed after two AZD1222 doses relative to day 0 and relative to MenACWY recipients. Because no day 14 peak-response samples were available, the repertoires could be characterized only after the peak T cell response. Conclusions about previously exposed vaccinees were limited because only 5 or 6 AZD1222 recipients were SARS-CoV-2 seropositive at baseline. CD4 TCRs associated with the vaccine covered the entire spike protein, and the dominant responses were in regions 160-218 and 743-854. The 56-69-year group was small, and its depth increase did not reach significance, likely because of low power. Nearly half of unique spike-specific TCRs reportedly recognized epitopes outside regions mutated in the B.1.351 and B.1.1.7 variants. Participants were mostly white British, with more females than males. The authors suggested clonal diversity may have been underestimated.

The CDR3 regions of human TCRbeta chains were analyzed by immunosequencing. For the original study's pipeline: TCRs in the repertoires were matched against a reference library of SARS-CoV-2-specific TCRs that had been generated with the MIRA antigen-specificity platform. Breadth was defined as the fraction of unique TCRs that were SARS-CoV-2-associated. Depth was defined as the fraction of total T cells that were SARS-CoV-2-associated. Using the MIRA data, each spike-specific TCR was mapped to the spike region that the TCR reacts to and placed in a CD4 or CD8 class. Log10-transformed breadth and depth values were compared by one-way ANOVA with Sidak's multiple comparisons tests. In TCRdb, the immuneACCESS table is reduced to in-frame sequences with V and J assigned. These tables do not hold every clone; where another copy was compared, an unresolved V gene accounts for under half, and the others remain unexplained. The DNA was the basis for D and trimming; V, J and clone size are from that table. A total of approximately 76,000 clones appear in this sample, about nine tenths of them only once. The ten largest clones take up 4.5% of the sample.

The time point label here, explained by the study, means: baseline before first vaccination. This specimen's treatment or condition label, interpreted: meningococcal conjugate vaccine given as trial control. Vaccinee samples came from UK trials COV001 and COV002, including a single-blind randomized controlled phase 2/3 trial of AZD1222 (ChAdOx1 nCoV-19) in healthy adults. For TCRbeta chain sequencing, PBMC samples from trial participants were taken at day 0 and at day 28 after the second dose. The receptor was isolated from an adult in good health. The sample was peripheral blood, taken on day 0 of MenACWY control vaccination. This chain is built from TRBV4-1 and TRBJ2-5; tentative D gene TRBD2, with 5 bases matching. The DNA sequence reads TGCGCCAGCAGCCAAGATGTGGGGAGCTGGGAGACCCAGTACTTC. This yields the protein CASSQDVGSWETQYF.